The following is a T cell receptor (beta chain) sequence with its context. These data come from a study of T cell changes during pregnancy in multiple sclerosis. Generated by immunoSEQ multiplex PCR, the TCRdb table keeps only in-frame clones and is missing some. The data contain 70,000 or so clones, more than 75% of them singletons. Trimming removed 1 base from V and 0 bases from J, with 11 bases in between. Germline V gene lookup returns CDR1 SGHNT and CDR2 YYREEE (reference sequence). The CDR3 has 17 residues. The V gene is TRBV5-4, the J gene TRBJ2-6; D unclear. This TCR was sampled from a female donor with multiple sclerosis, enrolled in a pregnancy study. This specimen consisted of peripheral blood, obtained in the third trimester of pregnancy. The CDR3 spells CASSLSPTASGANVLTF. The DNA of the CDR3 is TGTGCCAGCAGCTTGAGCCCAACAGCCTCTGGGGCCAACGTCCTGACTTTC. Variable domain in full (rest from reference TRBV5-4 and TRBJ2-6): ETGVTQSPTHLIKTRGQQVTLRCSSQSGHNTVSWYQQALGQGPQFIFQYYREEENGRGNFPPRFSGLQFPNYSSELNVNALELDDSALYLCASSLSPTASGANVLTFGAGSRLTVL.